The rows below give T cell receptor beta chains drawn from one sample of a study of cytomegalovirus exposure and HLA in healthy donors. The protocol was immunoSEQ multiplex PCR, while the TCRdb copy is restricted to in-frame clones and leaves out a portion. The sample records roughly 57,000 clones, just over 90% being singletons. The sample consisted of PBMCs. The origin of the receptors is a woman in her late teens or twenties in good health and CMV-seropositive. Both conserved end residues are part of each CDR3. D genes are given only for firm matches. Only part of the rows carry a size: once, few, many, or a class if the clone is expanded.

TRBJ2-7,TRBV6-6,NA,NA,CASSYSWGGAEQYF,TGTGCCAGCAGTTACTCGTGGGGGGGCGCCGAGCAGTACTTC
TRBJ2-7,TRBV5-4,NA,NA,CASSLGLGVTRGEQYF,TGTGCCAGCAGCTTGGGGCTTGGCGTTACTAGAGGCGAGCAGTACTTC
TRBJ2-1,TRBV5-1,NA,TRBD1,CASSFGSGGAYNEQFF,TGCGCCAGCAGCTTTGGGTCAGGGGGAGCCTACAATGAGCAGTTCTTC
TRBJ1-6,TRBV27,few,NA,CASSLTAYYNSPLHF,TGTGCCAGCAGTTTAACAGCCTACTATAATTCACCCCTCCACTTT
TRBJ2-3,TRBV5-1,NA,TRBD2,CASSSGGDGADTQYF,TGCGCCAGCAGCTCCGGGGGGGACGGGGCAGATACGCAGTATTTT
TRBJ1-1,TRBV28,NA,NA,CASSYEGGNVAFF,TGTGCCAGCAGTTACGAGGGGGGGAATGTAGCTTTCTTT
TRBJ1-5,TRBV7-8,NA,NA,CASSPPYDRNQPQHF,TGTGCCAGCAGCCCCCCCTACGACAGAAATCAGCCCCAGCATTTT
TRBJ1-2,TRBV4-3,NA,TRBD1,CASSPRQGFEYGYTF,TGCGCCAGCAGCCCTCGACAGGGCTTTGAGTATGGCTACACCTTC
TRBJ1-5,TRBV14,NA,TRBD1,CASSQLWDSCYQPQHF,TGTGCCAGCAGCCAATTATGGGACAGCTGTTATCAGCCCCAGCATTTT
TRBJ2-5,TRBV6-6,NA,NA,CASRETGQETQYF,TGTGCCAGCAGGGAGACAGGCCAAGAGACCCAGTACTTC
TRBJ2-7,TRBV6-1,once,TRBD2,CASSEGLAVTSYEQYF,TGTGCCAGCAGTGAGGGACTAGCGGTTACCTCCTACGAGCAGTACTTC
TRBJ1-5,TRBV9,NA,NA,CASSVEGSQPQHF,TGTGCCAGCAGCGTAGAGGGGTCTCAGCCCCAGCATTTT
TRBJ1-4,TRBV19,NA,NA,CASIPGKRSEKLFF,TGTGCCAGTATCCCCGGGAAGAGGAGTGAAAAACTGTTTTTT
TRBJ1-4,TRBV4-3,NA,NA,CASSHPPGEKLFF,TGCGCCAGCAGCCACCCCCCGGGAGAAAAACTGTTTTTT
TRBJ1-2,TRBV29-1,NA,NA,CSVPQGSTIITGYTF,TGCAGCGTACCCCAGGGGTCGACTATTATCACTGGCTACACCTTC
TRBJ2-3,TRBV5-1,once,TRBD2,CASSTELAGGTTQYF,TGCGCCAGCAGCACCGAACTAGCGGGGGGCACAACGCAGTATTTT
TRBJ1-2,TRBV7-2,NA,TRBD1,CASSLHTGGGGGYTF,TGTGCCAGCAGCTTACACACAGGGGGCGGGGGTGGCTACACCTTC
TRBJ1-2,TRBV20-1,NA,NA,CSARQAYGYTF,TGCAGTGCTAGACAGGCCTATGGCTACACCTTC
TRBJ2-3,TRBV5-1,NA,NA,CASSLGREAPTDTQYF,TGCGCCAGCAGCTTGGGCCGGGAAGCCCCCACAGATACGCAGTATTTT
TRBJ2-3,TRBV11-2,once,NA,CASSLDPTDTQYF,TGTGCCAGCAGCTTAGATCCAACAGATACGCAGTATTTT
TRBJ1-1,TRBV27,NA,NA,CASSLARYTEAFF,TGTGCCAGCAGTTTAGCCAGGTACACTGAAGCTTTCTTT
TRBJ2-7,TRBV6-5,NA,TRBD2,CASSSTSTYEQYF,TGTGCCAGCAGTTCGACTAGCACCTACGAGCAGTACTTC
TRBJ2-7,TRBV15,NA,NA,CATSPGQGGSYEQYF,TGTGCCACCAGCCCGGGCCAGGGTGGCTCCTACGAGCAGTACTTC
TRBJ1-1,TRBV15,NA,NA,CATSRDVNTEAFF,TGTGCCACCAGCAGAGATGTAAACACTGAAGCTTTCTTT
TRBJ2-1,TRBV11-3,NA,TRBD1,CASSFRSPLRDRVLHEQFF,TGTGCCAGCAGCTTTCGTTCTCCCCTCCGGGACAGGGTACTTCATGAGCAGTTCTTC
TRBJ2-7,TRBV5-1,once,NA,CASSLEGATSSYEQYF,TGCGCCAGCAGCTTGGAAGGGGCCACGAGCTCCTACGAGCAGTACTTC
TRBJ2-2,TRBV5-1,NA,NA,CASSLVTGMTGELFF,TGCGCCAGCAGCTTGGTCACAGGGATGACCGGGGAGCTGTTTTTT
TRBJ2-7,TRBV5-4,NA,NA,CASSSPMAGEQYF,TGTGCCAGCAGCTCCCCCATGGCTGGCGAGCAGTACTTC
TRBJ2-2,TRBV25-1,NA,TRBD1,CATNAQGRDTGELFF,TGTGCCACTAATGCACAGGGGCGGGACACCGGGGAGCTGTTTTTT
TRBJ2-1,TRBV4-2,NA,TRBD2,CASSHDGLAHLFNEQFF,TGTGCCAGCAGCCACGACGGACTAGCGCATCTCTTCAATGAGCAGTTCTTC
TRBJ1-2,TRBV7-2,NA,TRBD1,CASSTTGAGAYGYTF,TGTGCCAGCAGCACGACAGGGGCGGGGGCCTATGGCTACACCTTC
TRBJ1-1,TRBV4-3,NA,NA,CASSQESWAAEAFF,TGCGCCAGCAGCCAAGAAAGTTGGGCAGCCGAAGCTTTCTTT
TRBJ1-4,TRBV5-1,few,NA,CASSLVDREKLFF,TGCGCCAGCAGCTTGGTTGATCGGGAAAAACTGTTTTTT
TRBJ1-2,TRBV13,NA,TRBD1,CASSLRTGGGGGYTF,TGTGCCAGCAGCTTAAGGACAGGGGGCGGCGGGGGCTACACCTTC
TRBJ2-1,TRBV9,once,NA,CASSAHPGVWDNEQFF,TGTGCCAGCAGCGCCCACCCCGGGGTATGGGACAATGAGCAGTTCTTC
TRBJ1-2,TRBV7-6,NA,TRBD1,CASSLSGTGNYGYTF,TGTGCCAGCAGCTTAAGTGGGACAGGGAACTATGGCTACACCTTC
TRBJ2-7,TRBV11-2,NA,TRBD2,CASSLGTRNEQYF,TGTGCCAGCAGCTTAGGGACTAGAAACGAGCAGTACTTC
TRBJ2-3,TRBV10-1,NA,NA,CASSPPGESDTQYF,TGCGCCAGCAGTCCCCCCGGGGAGTCAGATACGCAGTATTTT
TRBJ2-2,TRBV5-1,NA,TRBD1,CASSPGTENTGELFF,TGCGCCAGCAGCCCCGGGACAGAGAACACCGGGGAGCTGTTTTTT
TRBJ1-5,TRBV28,NA,NA,CASRTEGVQPQHF,TGTGCCAGCAGAACCGAGGGGGTTCAGCCCCAGCATTTT
TRBJ2-5,TRBV7-2,NA,NA,CASSNRLGAQETQYF,TGTGCCAGCAGCAATAGACTAGGCGCTCAAGAGACCCAGTACTTC
TRBJ1-2,TRBV6-1,NA,NA,CASRIEGGLSYGYTF,TGTGCCAGCAGGATAGAGGGAGGTTTATCCTATGGCTACACCTTC
TRBJ2-5,TRBV10-1,NA,TRBD1,CASSEDRVGGTQYF,TGCGCCAGCAGTGAGGACAGGGTAGGGGGGACCCAGTACTTC
TRBJ1-2,TRBV2,NA,NA,CASSGPGRGGGYTF,TGTGCCAGCAGTGGTCCGGGACGGGGAGGAGGCTACACCTTC
TRBJ2-7,TRBV6-1,once,NA,CASSRPYEQYF,TGTGCCAGCAGCAGGCCCTACGAGCAGTACTTC
TRBJ1-1,TRBV18,NA,NA,CASSWANTEAFF,TGTGCCAGCTCATGGGCGAACACTGAAGCTTTCTTT
TRBJ1-6,TRBV5-5,NA,NA,CASSLVMRNSPLHF,TGTGCCAGCAGCTTGGTTATGAGAAATTCACCCCTCCACTTT
TRBJ1-6,TRBV1,NA,NA,CTSSQPNRDREISYNSPLHF,TGCACCAGCAGCCAACCGAACCGGGACAGGGAAATCTCCTATAATTCACCCCTCCACTTT